Here is one T cell receptor (beta chain) with its context. This sample is part of a study of Ad26.COV2.S vaccination and SARS-CoV-2 variants. Method: immunoSEQ multiplex PCR; TCRdb's copy keeps in-frame clones and lacks some. The sample lists roughly 680,000 clones; more than 70% were seen once. Stated treatment: roughly 18 received Ad26.COV2.S at low or high dose, single or two shots; 5 received placebo; per-sample allocation not given. On day 63 after the first injection, vaccine and placebo recipients gave samples. The CDR3 loop spans 15 amino acids. V lost 4 bases, J lost 6 bases, and 18 bases lay in between. The germline gives CDR1 ENHRY, CDR2 SYGVKD.

The chain is built from TRBV10-3 and TRBJ1-2; the D gene is possibly TRBD1 (5 bases). This TCR was recovered from a person aged 18-65 years who received the Ad26.COV2.S COVID-19 vaccine or a placebo. Source: peripheral blood, taken in a trial of Ad26.COV2.S vaccine versus placebo. In DNA form, the CDR3 reads TGTGCCATCAGTGTTTCCACCGGGACGAGGAATGGCTACACCTTC. Amino acids: CAISVSTGTRNGYTF.